Shown below are 10 T cell receptor beta chains from a single sample sequenced in a study of blood T cell repertoires in COVID-19. Clones were read by immunoSEQ multiplex PCR, and TCRdb kept only the in-frame ones, dropping some. Among hundreds of thousands of clones listed, roughly 90% were seen once. The material sequenced was PBMCs or T cells enriched from blood (not recorded which). These receptors originate from a man aged 55 to 70 who had recovered from COVID-19.

V is TRBV3-1 (or the pseudogene TRBV3-2) and J is TRBJ1-6; 9 nucleotides line up with TRBD1. The germline gives CDR1 LGHDT, CDR2 YNNKEL (reference sequence). The CDR3 extends over 13 amino acids. Unmatched junction bases numbered 4, after V lost 2 bases and J lost 14 bases. The CDR3 loop is CASSQRTGEALHF. The CDR3 DNA is TGTGCCAGCAGCCAAAGGACAGGGGAGGCCCTCCACTTT.

This clone was seen a handful of times. The rearrangement joins TRBV14 to TRBJ1-2; D call uncertain. From germline, CDR1 is SGHDN and CDR2 FVKESK. CDR3 length: 13 residues. V was shortened by 4 bases and J by 3 bases, with 9 bases between the two germline ends. CDR3 amino acids: CASSRGPDYGYTF. The DNA for the CDR3 is TGTGCCAGCAGCCGCGGGCCCGACTATGGCTACACCTTC.

This chain links TRBV15 with TRBJ2-5; 10 bases match TRBD1. Per germline, CDR1 LNHNV and CDR2 YYDKDF (reference sequence). This CDR3 has 15 residues. V lost 3 bases, J lost 5 bases, and 6 bases stayed unmatched. The CDR3 nucleotides are TGTGCCACCAGCAGCCGGACAGGGGGAGGCGAGACCCAGTACTTC. Translating gives CATSSRTGGGETQYF.

J is TRBJ2-7 and V is TRBV4-2, with 11 bases identical to TRBD2. The CDR3 totals 15 residues. Germline V lookup: CDR1 LGHNA, CDR2 YNFKEQ. J gave up 7 bases and V 0 bases, and 5 bases lay outside the gene matches. The CDR3 nucleotides are TGTGCCAGCAGCCAAGAGTCACTAGCGGGAGATGAGCAGTACTTC. Amino acids: CASSQESLAGDEQYF.

The chain uses TRBV10-3 and TRBJ2-7; no clear D. Germline V lookup: CDR1 ENHRY, CDR2 SYGVKD. The CDR3 has 14 residues. The V and J ends lost 0 bases and 1 base respectively, with 7 bases between them. CDR3 protein: CAISESRQSYEQYF. The CDR3 region has the DNA TGTGCCATCAGTGAGTCCCGCCAGTCCTACGAGCAGTACTTC.

The rearrangement joins TRBV7-3 to TRBJ2-2; D may be TRBD1 (6 bases). CDR1 is SGHTA and CDR2 is FQGTGA in the germline V gene. The CDR3 is made up of 13 amino acids. The V gene lost 6 bases and the J gene lost 5 bases, with 10 bases spanning the gap. The CDR3, as DNA: TGTGCCAGCAGACCCACAGGGACCGGGGAGCTGTTTTTT. Encoded protein: CASRPTGTGELFF.

The gene calls are TRBV7-9 and TRBJ1-5, with no clear D. In germline, CDR1 is SEHNR, CDR2 FQNEAQ (reference sequence). This CDR3 has 16 amino acids. Trimming took 2 bases from V and 2 from J, leaving 13 bases between them. CDR3 loop: CASSLPPPSGNQPQHF. The CDR3 region has the DNA TGTGCCAGCAGCTTACCCCCACCTAGCGGCAATCAGCCCCAGCATTTT.

The J gene is TRBJ2-2, the V gene TRBV5-4, with D uncertain. Germline V gives CDR1 SGHNT, CDR2 YYREEE (reference sequence). Trimming removed 2 bases from V and 5 bases from J, with 4 bases in between. The CDR3 contains 12 residues. CDR3 sequence reads: CASSLYTGELFF. The CDR3 nucleotides are TGTGCCAGCAGCTTATATACCGGGGAGCTGTTTTTT. Full variable domain (outside the CDR3, taken from reference TRBV5-4 and TRBJ2-2): ETGVTQSPTHLIKTRGQQVTLRCSSQSGHNTVSWYQQALGQGPQFIFQYYREEENGRGNFPPRFSGLQFPNYSSELNVNALELDDSALYLCASSLYTGELFFGEGSRLTVL.

The table lists this clone with a few counts. The rearrangement joins TRBV11-2 to TRBJ2-7; D ambiguous. V lost 5 bases and J 3 bases, leaving 5 bases between the germline ends. Germline CDR1 and CDR2: SGHAT and FQNNGV. The CDR3 runs 11 residues. As DNA, the CDR3 is TGTGCCAGCAGCGGAGACTACGAGCAGTACTTC. This translates into CASSGDYEQYF.

This clone was seen only a few times. The chain employs TRBV5-4 and TRBJ2-4; D may be TRBD1 (6 bases). V was shortened by 4 bases and J by 0 bases, with 14 bases between the two germline ends. The CDR3 loop spans 16 amino acids. Germline assignment: CDR1 SGHNT and CDR2 YYREEE (reference sequence). In DNA form, the CDR3 reads TGTGCCAGCAGCCTTATGGGGACACTAGCCAAAAACATTCAGTACTTC. As protein: CASSLMGTLAKNIQYF.